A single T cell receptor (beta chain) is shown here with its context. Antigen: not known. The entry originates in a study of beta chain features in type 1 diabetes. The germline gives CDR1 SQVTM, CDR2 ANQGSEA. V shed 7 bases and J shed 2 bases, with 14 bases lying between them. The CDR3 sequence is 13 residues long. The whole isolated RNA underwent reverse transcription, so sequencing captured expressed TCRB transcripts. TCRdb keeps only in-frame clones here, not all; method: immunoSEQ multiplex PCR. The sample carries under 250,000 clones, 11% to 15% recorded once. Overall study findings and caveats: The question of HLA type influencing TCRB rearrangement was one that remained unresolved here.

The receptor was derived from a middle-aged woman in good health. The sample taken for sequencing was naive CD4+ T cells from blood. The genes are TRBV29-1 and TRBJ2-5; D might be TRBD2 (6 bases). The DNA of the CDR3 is TGCAGCGGGGGACGTGGGGGGCAAGAGACCCAGTACTTC. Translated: CSGGRGGQETQYF.